These 15 T cell receptor beta chains were sequenced from one sample in a study of cytomegalovirus exposure and HLA in healthy donors. This PCR relied on a set of 60 Vbeta primers and 13 Jbeta primers. Sequenced by immunoSEQ multiplex PCR; TCRdb stores in-frame clones only, minus some. This sample contains 95,000 to 150,000 clones. The sample consisted of PBMCs. These receptor sequences come from a young man in good health and CMV-seronegative.

This rearrangement joins TRBV7-9 to TRBJ2-1; 9 nucleotides line up with TRBD2. V lost 5 bases, J lost 1 base, and 12 bases stayed unmatched. This CDR3 contains 18 residues. The germline V gene has CDR1 SEHNR and CDR2 FQNEAQ (reference sequence). The CDR3 sequence: CASSPSVRAGGSYNEQFF. Here the CDR3 DNA reads TGTGCCAGCAGCCCCTCAGTGCGAGCGGGAGGATCCTACAATGAGCAGTTCTTC.

V usage is TRBV19 and J usage is TRBJ2-5; D might be TRBD1 (6 bases). Trimming took 3 bases from V and 0 from J, leaving 14 bases between them. CDR1 and CDR2 (germline): LNHDA, SQIVND (reference sequence). The CDR3 runs to 16 residues. The CDR3: CASSISGHNNQETQYF. Written as DNA, the CDR3 is TGTGCCAGTAGTATCTCGGGACACAATAACCAAGAGACCCAGTACTTC.

The V call is TRBV6-6, the J call TRBJ1-1, with D possibly TRBD1 on 5 matching bases. This CDR3 is built from 14 residues. CDR1 and CDR2 (germline): MNHNY, SVGAGI (reference sequence). V lost 7 bases and J 3 bases, leaving 15 bases between the germline ends. The CDR3 is CASKTRGDYTEAFF. CDR3 in DNA: TGTGCCAGCAAGACACGGGGGGATTACACTGAAGCTTTCTTT.

The chain recombines TRBV7-9 with TRBJ1-2; 10 bases align to TRBD1. CDR3 length: 17 amino acids. Losses at the gene ends were 5 bases for V and 7 bases for J; bases not matched to a gene: 16. Germline CDR1 SEHNR, CDR2 FQNEAQ (reference sequence). The chain's CDR3 is CASSPILTGGARRGYTF. The CDR3 DNA sequence: TGTGCCAGCAGCCCTATATTGACAGGGGGCGCAAGGCGTGGCTACACCTTC.

The chain carries TRBV10-3 and TRBJ1-2; 9 bases fit TRBD1. The CDR3 totals 15 residues. The V and J ends lost 4 bases and 2 bases, in that order; junction bases with no gene match: 5. Germline lookup yields CDR1 ENHRY and CDR2 SYGVKD. DNA of the CDR3: TGTGCCATCAGTGGTTCAGGGACAGGGAACTATGGCTACACCTTC. It is translated as CAISGSGTGNYGYTF.

V is TRBV7-2 and J is TRBJ2-3, with 12 bases that match TRBD2. The CDR3 extends over 16 amino acids. Germline loops: CDR1 SGHTA, CDR2 FQGNSA. The V and J ends lost 1 base and 8 bases, in that order; junction bases with no gene match: 7. CDR3 in amino acids: CASSLDRLAGALTQYF. CDR3 coding DNA: TGTGCCAGCAGCTTAGATCGACTAGCGGGGGCCCTTACGCAGTATTTT.

The chain is built from TRBV19 and TRBJ2-2; 10 bases map to TRBD2. The CDR3 totals 18 residues. The V gene end was trimmed by 7 bases and the J gene end by 6 bases; junction bases not matched to a gene: 17. From germline, CDR1 is LNHDA and CDR2 SQIVND (reference sequence). CDR3 in DNA: TGTGCCAGTACTTCCTTGCCGCTAGCGGGAGTTCTATCCGGGGAGCTGTTTTTT. Amino acid sequence: CASTSLPLAGVLSGELFF.

V usage is TRBV2 and J usage is TRBJ2-7, with 13 bases fitting TRBD2. This CDR3 comprises 12 residues. Germline V gene data show CDR1 as SNHLY and CDR2 as FYNNEI. J gave up 12 bases and V 9 bases, and 8 bases lay outside the gene matches. The CDR3 loop is CASGGLAGFSYF. The DNA for the CDR3 is TGTGCCAGTGGGGGACTAGCGGGATTCTCGTACTTC.

This chain links TRBV6-5 with TRBJ1-5; D is possibly TRBD1 (5 bases). Per the germline V gene, CDR1 is MNHEY and CDR2 is SVGAGI. Trimming removed 6 bases at V and 4 bases at J, with 13 bases between. The CDR3 spans 14 residues. CDR3 DNA sequence: TGTGCCAGCAGACCCTACCAGGGTAATCAGCCCCAGCATTTT. Protein product: CASRPYQGNQPQHF.

The chain combines TRBV21-1 with TRBJ1-5. TRBV21-1 constitutes a pseudogene. The CDR3 has 13 residues. CDR3 region: CASRIGRNQPQHF. The CDR3, as DNA: TGTGCCAGCAGGATTGGGAGAAATCAGCCCCAGCATTTT.

The chain recombines TRBV6-5 with TRBJ2-5, with D perhaps matching TRBD1 (5 bases). The DNA end is more similar to TRBJ2-7, so the J call may be wrong. The CDR3 contains 14 residues. The germline gives CDR1 MNHEY, CDR2 SVGAGI. DNA for the CDR3: TGTGCCAGCAGTCGGTCCGGACAAGTCAGCGAGCAGTACTTC. Translating gives CASSRSGQVSEQYF.

The J gene is TRBJ2-5, the V gene TRBV2; 10 bases are a match to TRBD1. This CDR3 has 15 amino acids. V lost 5 bases to trimming and J lost 4 bases; unmatched junction nucleotides: 7. The V gene's germline CDR1 is SNHLY and CDR2 FYNNEI. DNA of the CDR3: TGTGCCAGCAGTAAGGGACAGGGGAAGCGAGAGACCCAGTACTTC. This sequence encodes CASSKGQGKRETQYF.

The CDR3 DNA reads TGTGCCAGCAGCCGGATGCCGGGGACAGGGTTTTCTCCTAACTATGGCTACACCTTC. This codes for CASSRMPGTGFSPNYGYTF. The J gene is TRBJ1-2, the V gene TRBV13; 9 bases map to TRBD1. CDR1 and CDR2 (germline): PRHDT, FYEKMQ (reference sequence). The V segment lost 5 bases and the J segment 0 bases; nucleotides outside the gene matches: 16. The CDR3 consists of 19 residues. The whole variable domain, remainder taken from reference TRBV13 and TRBJ1-2, is AAGVIQSPRHLIKEKRETATLKCYPIPRHDTVYWYQQGPGQDPQFLISFYEKMQSDKGSIPDRFSAQQFSDYHSELNMSSLELGDSALYFCASSRMPGTGFSPNYGYTFGSGTRLTVV.

This rearrangement joins TRBV30 to TRBJ1-3, with D unclear. The V and J ends lost 3 bases and 2 bases respectively, with 5 bases between them. The CDR3 has 12 residues. CDR1 and CDR2 from the germline V gene are GTSNPN and SVGIG (reference sequence). This chain's CDR3 is CAWRAAGNTIYF. In nucleotides, the CDR3 is TGTGCCTGGAGGGCGGCTGGAAACACCATATATTTT.

The V gene is TRBV5-1, the J gene TRBJ1-1, with 11 bases identical to TRBD1. The CDR3 extends over 17 amino acids. Trimming at V came to 3 bases and at J to 1 base, leaving 8 bases not matched to a gene. CDR1 SGHRS and CDR2 YFSETQ come from the germline V gene. The CDR3 loop reads CASSSRDRGVGNTEAFF. The CDR3 region has the DNA TGCGCCAGCAGCTCCCGGGACAGGGGGGTCGGGAACACTGAAGCTTTCTTT. Drawing the rest from reference TRBV5-1 and TRBJ1-1, the complete variable domain is KAGVTQTPRYLIKTRGQQVTLSCSPISGHRSVSWYQQTPGQGLQFLFEYFSETQRNKGNFPGRFSGRQFSNSRSEMNVSTLELGDSALYLCASSSRDRGVGNTEAFFGQGTRLTVV.